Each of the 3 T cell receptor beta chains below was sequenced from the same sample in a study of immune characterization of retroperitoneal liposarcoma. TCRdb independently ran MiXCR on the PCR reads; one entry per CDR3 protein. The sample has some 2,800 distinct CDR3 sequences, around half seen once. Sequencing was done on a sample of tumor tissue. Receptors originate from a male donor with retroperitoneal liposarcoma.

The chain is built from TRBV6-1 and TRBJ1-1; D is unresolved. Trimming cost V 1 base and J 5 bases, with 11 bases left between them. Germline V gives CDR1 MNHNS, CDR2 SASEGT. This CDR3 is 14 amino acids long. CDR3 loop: CASSEGGSRTEAFF. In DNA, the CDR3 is TGTGCCAGCAGTGAAGGAGGCAGTCGAACTGAAGCTTTCTTT.

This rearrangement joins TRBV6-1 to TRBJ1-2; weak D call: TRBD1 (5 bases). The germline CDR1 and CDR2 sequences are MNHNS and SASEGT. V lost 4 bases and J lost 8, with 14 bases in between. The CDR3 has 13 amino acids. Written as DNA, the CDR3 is TGTGCCAGCAGTGTAGACCCCCGGGGCGGCTACACCTTC. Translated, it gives CASSVDPRGGYTF.

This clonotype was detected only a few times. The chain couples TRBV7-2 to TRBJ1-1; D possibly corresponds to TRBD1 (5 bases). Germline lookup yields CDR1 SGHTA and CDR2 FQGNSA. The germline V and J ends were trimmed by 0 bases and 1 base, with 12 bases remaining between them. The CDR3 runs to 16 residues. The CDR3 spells CASSLAPGQRNTEAFF. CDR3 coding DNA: TGTGCCAGCAGCTTAGCCCCCGGACAACGGAACACTGAAGCTTTCTTT.